This T cell receptor beta chain was sequenced for a study of T cells expressing NK-cell markers. Overall study: Out of eight donors sequenced, seven tested HCMV-seropositive and the remaining one seronegative.

TCRdb reanalyzed the 5' RACE reads, giving one entry per CDR3 protein sequence and no DNA. This repertoire includes approximately 15,000 distinct CDR3 sequences. The CDR3 contains 15 residues. Germline values: CDR1 MNHEY, CDR2 SMNVEV (reference sequence). The specimen was blood T cells: a sorted CD56 or NKG2C T cell subset, CD4+ or CD8+ T cells, or bulk PBMC T cells (not recorded which). The receptor was derived from a man aged 18-70 years in good health. The chain joins TRBV27 to TRBJ2-7; there is no DNA to check the TCRdb D call of TRBD2. CDR3 amino acids: CAAGRVSGGFYEQYF.